The clone carrying this TCR beta chain was seen at least ten times. TCRdb analysed the RACE reads with MiXCR anew, one entry per CDR3 protein. The sample contains about 60,000 distinct CDR3 sequences, around 10% of which appear only once. The CDR3 runs 13 residues. Germline CDR1 MNHEY, CDR2 SMNVEV (reference sequence). Deletions cut 5 bases from V and 1 base from J, with 8 bases between. As for time point: pre-sensitization, week 0. Treatment: therapeutic diphenylcyclopropenone sensitization with weekly scalp DPC. The sample belongs to a study of human T cells and chemical hapten exposure. Study at large: A 2 cm by 2 cm inner upper arm patch received 2% DPC for sensitization. The patients were mostly female; they had alopecia areata, totalis or universalis.

The sequences come from whole blood, collected in connection with sensitization to the hapten diphenylcyclopropenone (DPC). The origin of this receptor is a woman aged 35 to 49 with alopecia areata. Some clones in this sample may be carry-over from other donors' samples. The gene calls are TRBV27 and TRBJ2-5, with D perhaps given as TRBD1 or TRBD2 (5 bases each). CDR3 sequence (DNA): TGTGCCAGCAGTCGGGGACCCCAAGAGACCCAGTACTTC. Its protein is CASSRGPQETQYF.